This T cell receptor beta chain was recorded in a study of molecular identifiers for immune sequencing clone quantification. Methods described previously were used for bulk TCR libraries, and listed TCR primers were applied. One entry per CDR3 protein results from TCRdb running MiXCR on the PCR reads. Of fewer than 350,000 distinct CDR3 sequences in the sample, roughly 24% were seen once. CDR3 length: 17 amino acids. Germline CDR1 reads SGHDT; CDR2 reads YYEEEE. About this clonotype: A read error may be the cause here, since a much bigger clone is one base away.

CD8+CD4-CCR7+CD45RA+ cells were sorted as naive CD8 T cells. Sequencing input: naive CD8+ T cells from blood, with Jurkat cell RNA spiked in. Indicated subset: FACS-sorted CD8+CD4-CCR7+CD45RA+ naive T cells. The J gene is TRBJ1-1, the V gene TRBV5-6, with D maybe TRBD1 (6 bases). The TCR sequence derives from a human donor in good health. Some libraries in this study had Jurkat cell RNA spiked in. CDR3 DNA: TGTACCAGCAGCATATTCCGGGACATGCAAAGTCGGGCTGAAGCTTTCTTT. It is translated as CTSSIFRDMQSRAEAFF. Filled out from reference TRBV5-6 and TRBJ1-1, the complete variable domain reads DAGVTQSPTHLIKTRGQQVTLRCSPKSGHDTVSWYQQALGQGPQFIFQYYEEEERQRGNFPDRFSGHQFPNYSSELNVNALLLGDSALYLCTSSIFRDMQSRAEAFFGQGTRLTVV.